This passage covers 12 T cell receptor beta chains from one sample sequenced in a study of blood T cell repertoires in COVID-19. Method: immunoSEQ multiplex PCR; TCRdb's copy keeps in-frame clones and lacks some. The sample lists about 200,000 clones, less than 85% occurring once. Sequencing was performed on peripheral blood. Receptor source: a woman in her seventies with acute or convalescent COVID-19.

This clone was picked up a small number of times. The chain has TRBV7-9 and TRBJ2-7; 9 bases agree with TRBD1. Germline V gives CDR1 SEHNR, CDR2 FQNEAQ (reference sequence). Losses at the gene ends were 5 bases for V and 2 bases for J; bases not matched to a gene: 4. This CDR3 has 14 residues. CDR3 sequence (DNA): TGTGCCAGCAGCGGACGGACAGGGGCCTACGAGCAGTACTTC. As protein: CASSGRTGAYEQYF.

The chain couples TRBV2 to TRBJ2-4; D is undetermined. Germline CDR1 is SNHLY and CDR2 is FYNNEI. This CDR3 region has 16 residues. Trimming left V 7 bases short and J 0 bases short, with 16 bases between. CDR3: CASTPADSLAKNIQYF. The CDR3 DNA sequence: TGTGCCAGCACCCCGGCGGATTCTTTAGCCAAAAACATTCAGTACTTC.

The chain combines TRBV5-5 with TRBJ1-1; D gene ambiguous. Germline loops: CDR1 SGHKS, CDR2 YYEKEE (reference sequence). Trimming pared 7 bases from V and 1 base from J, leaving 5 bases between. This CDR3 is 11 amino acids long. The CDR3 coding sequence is TGTGCCAGCTCCCAGAACACTGAAGCTTTCTTT. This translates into CASSQNTEAFF.

The CDR3 sequence: CASSPPLGSAGTNVLTF. The CDR3 nucleotides are TGTGCCAGCAGTCCCCCTCTGGGCTCTGCGGGCACCAACGTCCTGACTTTC. The chain couples TRBV6-6 to TRBJ2-6; TRBD2 is a possible D gene (5 bases). Germline-derived CDR1 and CDR2 are MNHNY and SVGAGI (reference sequence). Trimming pared 5 bases from V and 8 bases from J, leaving 22 bases between. This CDR3 has 17 residues.

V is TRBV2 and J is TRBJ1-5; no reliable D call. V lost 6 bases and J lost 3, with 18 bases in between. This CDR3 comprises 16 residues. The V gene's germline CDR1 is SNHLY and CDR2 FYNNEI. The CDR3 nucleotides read TGTGCCAGCAGCCGCTTGGGAGGGTCCCTCAATCAGCCCCAGCATTTT. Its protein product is CASSRLGGSLNQPQHF.

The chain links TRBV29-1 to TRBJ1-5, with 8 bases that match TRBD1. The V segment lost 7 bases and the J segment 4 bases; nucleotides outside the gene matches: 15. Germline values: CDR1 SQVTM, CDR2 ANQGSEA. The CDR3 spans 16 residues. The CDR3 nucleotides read TGCAGCGCAATTTCGTCCGGGACAGGACAAAATCAGCCCCAGCATTTT. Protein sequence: CSAISSGTGQNQPQHF.

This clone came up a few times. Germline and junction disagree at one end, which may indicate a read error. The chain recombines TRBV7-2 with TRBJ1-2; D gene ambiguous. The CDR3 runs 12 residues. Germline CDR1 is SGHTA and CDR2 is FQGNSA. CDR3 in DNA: TGTGCCAGCAGCTCCGGTCCCGAGCACCTGTCCTTC. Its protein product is CASSSGPEHLSF.

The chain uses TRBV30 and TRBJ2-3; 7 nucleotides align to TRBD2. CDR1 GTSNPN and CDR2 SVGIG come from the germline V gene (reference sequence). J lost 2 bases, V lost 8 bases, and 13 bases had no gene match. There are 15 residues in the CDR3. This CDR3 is CAGEVGDYHTDTQYF. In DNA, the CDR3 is TGTGCCGGGGAAGTAGGGGACTACCACACAGATACGCAGTATTTT. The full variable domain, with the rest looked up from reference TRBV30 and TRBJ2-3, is SQTIHQWPATLVQPVGSPLSLECTVEGTSNPNLYWYRQAAGRGLQLLFYSVGIGQISSEVPQNLSASRPQDRQFILSSKKLLLSDSGFYLCAGEVGDYHTDTQYFGPGTRLTVL.

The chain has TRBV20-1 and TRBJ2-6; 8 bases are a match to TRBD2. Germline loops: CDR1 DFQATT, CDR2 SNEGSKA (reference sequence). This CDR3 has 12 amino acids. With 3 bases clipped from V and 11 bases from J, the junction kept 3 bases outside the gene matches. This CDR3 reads CSASPAGDVLTF. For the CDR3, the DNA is TGCAGTGCTAGTCCAGCGGGGGACGTCCTGACTTTC.

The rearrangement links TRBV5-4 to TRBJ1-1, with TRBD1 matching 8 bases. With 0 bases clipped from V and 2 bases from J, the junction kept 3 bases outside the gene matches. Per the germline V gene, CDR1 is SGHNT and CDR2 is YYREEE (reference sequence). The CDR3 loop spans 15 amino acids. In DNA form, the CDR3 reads TGTGCCAGCAGCTTGGAGACAGGGGCAAACACTGAAGCTTTCTTT. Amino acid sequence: CASSLETGANTEAFF.

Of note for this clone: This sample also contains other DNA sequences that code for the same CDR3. DNA of the CDR3: TGTGCCAGCAGTTACGGGGGAGGGGGTAACACTGAAGCTTTCTTT. It specifies CASSYGGGGNTEAFF. V is TRBV6-2 or TRBV6-3 and J is TRBJ1-1, with TRBD1 as a possible D gene (6 bases). V was cut by 2 bases and J by 2 bases, with 12 bases left in between. Germline V lookup: CDR1 MNHEY, CDR2 SVGEGT. This CDR3 region has 15 residues.

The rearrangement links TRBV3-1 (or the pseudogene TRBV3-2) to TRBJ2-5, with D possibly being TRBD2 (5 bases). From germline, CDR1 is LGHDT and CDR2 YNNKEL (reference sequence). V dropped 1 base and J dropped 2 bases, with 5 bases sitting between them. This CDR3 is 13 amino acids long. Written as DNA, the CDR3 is TGTGCCAGCAGCCAAGCGGGGCAAGAGACCCAGTACTTC. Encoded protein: CASSQAGQETQYF.